What follows are 15 T cell receptor beta chains derived from one specimen sequenced in a study of graft-versus-host responses after intestinal transplantation. Processing released intraepithelial and lamina propria lymphocytes from the graft tissue. Sequencing used immunoSEQ multiplex PCR; TCRdb keeps in-frame clones, though not all of them. This table holds 17,000 or so clones, approximately 80% found once. Sequences were derived from ileum tissue, sampled 17 days after transplant. All receptors come from a human patient who received an intestinal transplant, so some T cells may come from the graft donor.

The chain uses TRBV11-2 and TRBJ1-1; a weak D match, TRBD1 (5 bases). CDR1 is SGHAT and CDR2 is FQNNGV in the germline V gene. V was pared by 2 bases and J by 4 bases, with 11 bases between. The CDR3 is 14 residues long. The CDR3 DNA follows: TGTGCCAGCAGCTTATGGGGGACTCCCACTGAAGCTTTCTTT. This encodes CASSLWGTPTEAFF.

The chain joins TRBV6-6 to TRBJ2-7; no clear D. The V end lost 4 bases, the J end lost 3 bases, and 10 bases lay between the germline ends. This CDR3 contains 13 residues. Looked up from germline, CDR1 is MNHNY and CDR2 is SVGAGI (reference sequence). This CDR3 reads CASSWTEIYEQYF. The CDR3 DNA sequence: TGTGCCAGCAGTTGGACCGAGATCTACGAGCAGTACTTC.

The CDR3 protein is CASSYSTDRAETQYF. The CDR3 coding sequence is TGTGCCAGCAGTTACTCAACCGACAGGGCAGAGACCCAGTACTTC. The chain carries TRBV6-5 and TRBJ2-5; 7 nucleotides align to TRBD1. The germline V gene has CDR1 MNHEY and CDR2 SVGAGI. Trimming took 0 bases from V and 4 from J; bases not matched to a gene: 5. CDR3 length: 15 residues.

V usage is TRBV7-9 and J usage is TRBJ2-1; D not certain. This CDR3 is built from 15 residues. CDR1 and CDR2 (germline): SEHNR, FQNEAQ (reference sequence). Between the trimmed V and J ends, which lost 1 base and 6 bases, there was a span of 13 bases. CDR3 DNA: TGTGCCAGCAGCTTAGGGAATTCGATTTCCAATGAGCAGTTCTTC. The encoded protein is CASSLGNSISNEQFF. Complete variable domain (other parts from reference TRBV7-9 and TRBJ2-1): DTGVSQNPRHKITKRGQNVTFRCDPISEHNRLYWYRQTLGQGPEFLTYFQNEAQLEKSRLLSDRFSAERPKGSFSTLEIQRTEQGDSAMYLCASSLGNSISNEQFFGPGTRLTVL.

The V and J genes are TRBV27 and TRBJ2-7; 7 bases are shared with TRBD1. The junction had 10 bases not matched to a gene; V was cut back by 4 bases and J by 7 bases. The length of the CDR3 is 14 residues. Germline V lookup: CDR1 MNHEY, CDR2 SMNVEV (reference sequence). CDR3 coding DNA: TGTGCCAGCAGTTCCTTGACAGGGCTACAAGAGCAGTACTTC. It encodes CASSSLTGLQEQYF.

The chain has TRBV10-3 and TRBJ2-7, with TRBD2 matching 9 bases. V lost 4 bases and J lost 4; bases outside the gene matches: 8. The CDR3 totals 15 residues. CDR1 and CDR2 (germline): ENHRY, SYGVKD. Here the CDR3 reads CAISVSSGRKYEQYF. DNA for the CDR3: TGTGCCATCAGTGTATCGAGCGGGAGGAAATACGAGCAGTACTTC.

V and J are TRBV4-1 and TRBJ2-7, with D hard to call. Between the trimmed V and J ends, which lost 4 bases and 6 bases, there was a span of 16 bases. The CDR3 covers 14 residues. Germline V CDR1 and CDR2: MGHRA, YSYEKL. CDR3 in DNA: TGCGCCAGCAGCCTAGACGAAGGTTCGACCGAGCAGTACTTC. Protein: CASSLDEGSTEQYF.

The chain has TRBV5-1 and TRBJ2-3; TRBD2 matches 16 bases. Unmatched junction bases numbered 6, after V lost 0 bases and J lost 2 bases. From germline, CDR1 is SGHRS and CDR2 YFSETQ. The CDR3 covers 19 residues. CDR3 sequence: CASSLEGTSGGAVTDTQYF. The CDR3 DNA reads TGCGCCAGCAGCTTGGAGGGGACTAGCGGGGGGGCTGTCACAGATACGCAGTATTTT. The full variable domain, in which reference TRBV5-1 and TRBJ2-3 provide the parts outside the CDR3, is KAGVTQTPRYLIKTRGQQVTLSCSPISGHRSVSWYQQTPGQGLQFLFEYFSETQRNKGNFPGRFSGRQFSNSRSEMNVSTLELGDSALYLCASSLEGTSGGAVTDTQYFGPGTRLTVL.

This clone appeared once. V usage is TRBV5-1 and J usage is TRBJ2-7, with 7 nucleotides matching TRBD2. CDR3 length equals 13 residues. J was trimmed by 3 bases and V by 1 base; bases with no gene match: 1. Germline lookup yields CDR1 SGHRS and CDR2 YFSETQ. CDR3 nucleotides: TGCGCCAGCAGCTTGCGGGGGGTCTACGAGCAGTACTTC. Its translation is CASSLRGVYEQYF.

V and J are TRBV5-6 and TRBJ2-5, with D perhaps matching TRBD2 (6 bases). The ends were cut back, 4 bases at V and 5 bases at J, with 15 bases in the middle. CDR3 length: 14 residues. Germline V gene sequence: CDR1 SGHDT, CDR2 YYEEEE. The CDR3 DNA sequence: TGTGCCAGCAGCCCCTACCAAGGAGGGGAGACCCAGTACTTC. Amino acid sequence: CASSPYQGGETQYF.

The V and J genes are TRBV11-2 and TRBJ1-3; D gene unclear. Trimming removed 5 bases at V and 7 bases at J, with 9 bases between. This CDR3 spans 12 amino acids. CDR1 SGHAT and CDR2 FQNNGV come from the germline V gene. The CDR3, as DNA: TGTGCCAGCAGCCTGGGCGGGAACACCATATATTTT. Amino acid sequence: CASSLGGNTIYF.

The chain combines TRBV9 with TRBJ2-6; D uncertain. Germline loops: CDR1 SGDLS, CDR2 YYNGEE. The V gene lost 3 bases and the J gene lost 2 bases, with 3 bases spanning the gap. The CDR3 is 13 amino acids. The CDR3 DNA reads as TGTGCCAGCAGCGATACTGGGGCCAACGTCCTGACTTTC. It yields the protein CASSDTGANVLTF.

This chain uses TRBV11-2 with TRBJ2-3, with 10 bases lining up with TRBD2. The CDR3 covers 15 residues. V shed 2 bases, J shed 7 bases, and the junction held 6 bases outside the gene matches. CDR1 is SGHAT, CDR2 FQNNGV, per germline. DNA of the CDR3: TGTGCCAGCAGCTTACTCCGGACTAGCGGCCATACGCAGTATTTT. This sequence encodes CASSLLRTSGHTQYF.

The chain recombines TRBV19 with TRBJ2-3; 9 nucleotides align to TRBD1. Trimming at V came to 1 base and at J to 7 bases, leaving 6 bases not matched to a gene. Germline CDR1 and CDR2: LNHDA and SQIVND (reference sequence). The CDR3 runs 15 residues. CDR3 nucleotide sequence: TGTGCCAGTAGTATAGTACCGGGACAGGGCTATACGCAGTATTTT. Its translation is CASSIVPGQGYTQYF.

The CDR3 protein is CASSFWDPSSNEKLFF. The CDR3 DNA follows: TGTGCCAGCAGTTTCTGGGACCCCAGCTCTAATGAAAAACTGTTTTTT. The gene calls are TRBV28 and TRBJ1-4; possible D gene TRBD1, 5 bases. V was clipped by 3 bases and J by 3 bases, with 14 bases between them. There are 16 residues in the CDR3. The germline CDR1 and CDR2 sequences are MDHEN and SYDVKM.